Sequencing of this T cell receptor beta chain was carried out in a study of cytomegalovirus exposure and HLA in healthy donors. The wider study: An early data release held 79 million or so unique TCRs from HLA-typed donors. Overall study findings and caveats: Associated with cytomegalovirus, according to the listing, were some 150 TCR beta chains. In vitro testing confirmed three CMV-associated chains as specific for CMV antigens. A prior analysis recorded that most TCR beta V segments were productive about 87% or about 30% of the time.

Trimming pared 5 bases from V and 3 bases from J, leaving 25 bases between. CDR1 and CDR2 (germline): SGHTA, FQGNSA. This CDR3 spans 19 amino acids. The table lists this clone with a few counts. The antigen is not known. Primers: 60 Vbeta forward and 13 Jbeta reverse. TCRdb's copy holds only in-frame clones and misses some; the assay was immunoSEQ multiplex PCR. The table records approximately 190,000 clones, approximately 12% of them present only once. The gene calls are TRBV7-2 and TRBJ2-2, with TRBD2 as a possible D gene (7 bases). The sample consisted of PBMCs. This sequence was found in a man aged 50-60 years in good health and CMV-seropositive. The CDR3 DNA follows: TGTGCCAGCAGCCCTAGGGAATGGGGGCGGGGGTCCGACACCGGGGAGCTGTTTTTT. This gives the protein CASSPREWGRGSDTGELFF.